The 18 T cell receptor beta chains reported below all come from one sample, sequenced in a study of human T cells and chemical hapten exposure. Specified time point: patch test 1, 2 weeks after DPC sensitization. The treatment here: therapeutic diphenylcyclopropenone sensitization with weekly scalp DPC. TCRdb independently ran MiXCR on the RACE reads; one entry per CDR3 protein. Seen here are 180,000 or so distinct CDR3 sequences, more than 12% observed once, and the top ten hold about 1.7%. Sequenced here: whole blood, sampled in connection with sensitization to the hapten diphenylcyclopropenone (DPC). The origin of the receptors is a woman aged 30 to 39 with alopecia areata. Some clones in this sample may be carry-over from other donors' samples.

This chain uses TRBV6-2 or TRBV6-3 with TRBJ1-1; possible D gene TRBD1, 6 bases. Germline lookup yields CDR1 MNHEY and CDR2 SVGEGT. V was clipped by 5 bases and J by 0 bases, with 10 bases between them. This CDR3 comprises 14 residues. DNA for the CDR3: TGTGCCAGCAGTCGACAGGCCCTGAACACTGAAGCTTTCTTT. This codes for CASSRQALNTEAFF.

There are a few counts of this clonotype. V and J are TRBV11-2 and TRBJ2-3, with TRBD2 identical over 9 bases. V lost 5 bases to trimming and J lost 4 bases; unmatched junction nucleotides: 13. This CDR3 is 17 amino acids long. Germline-derived CDR1 and CDR2 are SGHAT and FQNNGV. The CDR3 loop reads CASSPSGAGGVPDTQYF. The CDR3 nucleotides read TGTGCCAGCAGCCCCTCTGGAGCGGGGGGTGTCCCAGATACGCAGTATTTT. The full variable domain, completed using reference TRBV11-2 and TRBJ2-3, is EAGVAQSPRYKIIEKRQSVAFWCNPISGHATLYWYQQILGQGPKLLIQFQNNGVVDDSQLPKDRFSAERLKGVDSTLKIQPAKLEDSAVYLCASSPSGAGGVPDTQYFGPGTRLTVL.

The genes are TRBV4-3 and TRBJ1-2, with D possibly being TRBD1 (5 bases). This CDR3 spans 17 amino acids. CDR1 and CDR2 (germline): LGHNA, YSLEER. The ends were cut back, 3 bases at V and 4 bases at J, with 21 bases in the middle. The CDR3 spells CASSQDSWVQGGYGYTF. CDR3 DNA: TGCGCCAGCAGCCAGGATTCCTGGGTCCAGGGAGGCTATGGCTACACCTTC.

The chain has TRBV29-1 and TRBJ1-1; D uncertain. The CDR3 has 13 residues. Germline assignment: CDR1 SQVTM and CDR2 ANQGSEA. V was shortened by 1 base and J by 11 bases, with 17 bases between the two germline ends. The CDR3 region is CSVEGRTAVGAFF. The CDR3 DNA reads as TGCAGCGTTGAAGGCCGGACCGCCGTAGGGGCTTTCTTT.

Here the CDR3 reads CSASFEGGRTEAFF. The CDR3 DNA follows: TGCAGTGCTAGCTTCGAGGGGGGGAGGACTGAAGCTTTCTTT. This chain joins TRBV20-1 and TRBJ1-1; weak D call: TRBD1 (6 bases). The CDR3 consists of 14 residues. Germline V CDR1 and CDR2: DFQATT, SNEGSKA (reference sequence). V dropped 3 bases and J dropped 5 bases, with 16 bases sitting between them.

The sample holds a few counts of this clonotype. The V gene is TRBV28, the J gene TRBJ2-5, with D perhaps TRBD1 (5 bases). Germline V gene sequence: CDR1 MDHEN, CDR2 SYDVKM. V was cut by 5 bases and J by 2 bases, with 15 bases left in between. The CDR3 has 15 residues. CDR3 nucleotides: TGTGCCAGCAGTCCCCCTGGGGCGAGGCAAGAGACCCAGTACTTC. Translated: CASSPPGARQETQYF.

A few counts support this clonotype. V and J are TRBV28 and TRBJ1-1, with D uncertain. The V end was cut by 8 bases, the J end by 8 bases, with 18 bases between. Per the germline V gene, CDR1 is MDHEN and CDR2 is SYDVKM. CDR3 size: 13 residues. The CDR3 spells CASLKGGLDEAFF. In nucleotides, the CDR3 is TGTGCCAGCCTGAAAGGAGGACTTGACGAAGCTTTCTTT.

This clonotype was recorded at least ten times. The chain is built from TRBV18 and TRBJ1-1; no definite D call. V was trimmed by 4 bases and J by 6 bases, leaving 24 bases between them. Germline V gene lookup returns CDR1 KGHSH and CDR2 LQKENI. The CDR3 covers 17 residues. This chain's CDR3 is CASSLHSPGSYGSEAFF. DNA of the CDR3: TGTGCCAGCTCACTCCACTCCCCCGGGTCGTACGGCTCTGAAGCTTTCTTT. Full variable domain (missing parts from reference TRBV18 and TRBJ1-1): NAGVMQNPRHLVRRRGQEARLRCSPMKGHSHVYWYRQLPEEGLKFMVYLQKENIIDESGMPKERFSAEFPKEGPSILRIQQVVRGDSAAYFCASSLHSPGSYGSEAFFGQGTRLTVV.

This clonotype occurred a few times. At one end the junction does not follow the germline gene, possibly because of a read error. The chain employs TRBV7-7 and TRBJ2-3, with TRBD2 identical over 7 bases. The length of the CDR3 is 16 residues. Germline V CDR1 and CDR2: SSHAT, FNYEAQ (reference sequence). The CDR3 DNA reads TGTGCTAGCAGCTTGGCGGGGGATAGTCGGACAGATACGCAGTATTTT. As protein: CASSLAGDSRTDTQYF.

This clonotype was detected a few times. The V gene is TRBV28, the J gene TRBJ2-5, with TRBD1 identical over 8 bases. V shed 5 bases and J 1 base; nucleotides not matched to a gene: 3. The CDR3 sequence is 14 residues long. Germline-derived CDR1 and CDR2 are MDHEN and SYDVKM. CDR3 loop: CASSLDRVQETQYF. In nucleotides, the CDR3 is TGTGCCAGCAGTCTGGACAGGGTCCAAGAGACCCAGTACTTC.

The chain uses TRBV12-3 or TRBV12-4 and TRBJ1-2; D unresolved. This CDR3 spans 14 amino acids. Trimming removed 5 bases at V and 4 bases at J, with 14 bases between. CDR3 DNA sequence: TGTGCCAGCAGTCAAGGGCCAGAGGGCTATGGCTACACCTTC. Its translation: CASSQGPEGYGYTF.

This chain uses TRBV28 with TRBJ1-2, with D uncertain. The CDR3 is 14 amino acids. Between the trimmed V and J ends, which lost 9 bases and 1 base, there was a span of 15 bases. Germline-derived CDR1 and CDR2 are MDHEN and SYDVKM. This CDR3 is CASRSGKINYGYTF. CDR3 bases: TGTGCCAGTCGGTCTGGGAAGATTAACTATGGCTACACCTTC.

V usage is TRBV7-9 and J usage is TRBJ2-7, with D possibly matching TRBD1 (5 bases). The V and J ends lost 7 bases and 4 bases respectively, with 8 bases between them. Germline assignment: CDR1 SEHNR and CDR2 FQNEAQ (reference sequence). The CDR3 consists of 11 residues. The CDR3: CASTQGYEQYF. The CDR3 DNA follows: TGTGCCAGCACCCAGGGATACGAGCAGTACTTC. The whole variable domain, filled in from reference TRBV7-9 and TRBJ2-7, reads DTGVSQNPRHKITKRGQNVTFRCDPISEHNRLYWYRQTLGQGPEFLTYFQNEAQLEKSRLLSDRFSAERPKGSFSTLEIQRTEQGDSAMYLCASTQGYEQYFGPGTRLTVT.

In its sample, this clonotype was seen many times. This sequence joins TRBV12-3 or TRBV12-4 and TRBJ1-5; D is uncertain. Trimming stripped 3 bases from V and 6 bases from J, with 6 bases between. The CDR3 spans 12 residues. CDR3 bases: TGTGCCAGCAGTTTTCCCGGTCAGCCCCAGCATTTT. Residues: CASSFPGQPQHF.

The chain employs TRBV7-2 and TRBJ2-7; 9 bases line up with TRBD1. The germline gives CDR1 SGHTA, CDR2 FQGNSA. J gave up 6 bases and V 5 bases, and 11 bases lay outside the gene matches. The CDR3 extends over 15 amino acids. DNA of the CDR3: TGTGCCAGCAGCGCCGACCGGGACAGGGTCCGCGAGCAGTACTTC. The encoded protein is CASSADRDRVREQYF.

This clonotype was found a few times. V is TRBV20-1 and J is TRBJ1-6, with 9 bases aligning to TRBD1. Germline CDR1 and CDR2: DFQATT and SNEGSKA (reference sequence). Unmatched junction bases numbered 5, after V lost 2 bases and J lost 9 bases. The CDR3 runs 14 residues. CDR3 protein: CSARSGTGSSPLHF. For the CDR3, the DNA is TGCAGTGCTAGATCCGGGACAGGGTCTTCACCCCTCCACTTT.

The gene calls are TRBV27 and TRBJ2-7; D not resolved. The ends were cut back, 3 bases at V and 2 bases at J, with 11 bases in the middle. The germline CDR1 and CDR2 sequences are MNHEY and SMNVEV (reference sequence). The CDR3 covers 14 residues. The CDR3 region is CASSFLGDAYEQYF. Here the CDR3 DNA reads TGTGCCAGCAGTTTTCTAGGAGATGCCTACGAGCAGTACTTC.

This clonotype was recorded a few times. The chain has TRBV7-6 and TRBJ2-1; 11 bases match TRBD2. J gave up 6 bases and V 0 bases, and 7 bases lay outside the gene matches. The CDR3 totals 17 residues. Germline assignment: CDR1 SGHVS and CDR2 FNYEAQ. Here the CDR3 reads CASSLASTSGSFNEQFF. The CDR3 nucleotides are TGTGCCAGCAGCTTAGCTTCCACTAGCGGGAGCTTCAATGAGCAGTTCTTC.